These T cell receptor beta chains were read from a single sample in a study of beta chain features in type 1 diabetes. The repertoire was sequenced with immunoSEQ multiplex PCR; TCRdb's copy has only in-frame clones and lacks some. The data contain around 650,000 clones, 12% of them singletons. Sequencing used naive CD4+ T cells from blood. These receptors originate from a man aged 30 to 39 with type 1 diabetes. Both conserved end residues are part of each CDR3. Each record gives: D gene, J gene, clone size, V gene, CDR3 protein, CDR3 DNA. D genes are given only for firm matches. Rows may omit the clone size; those that give it use once, few, many or a size class.

>TRBD1|TRBJ2-7|.|TRBV7-2
CASSWGQGYEQYF
TGTGCCAGCAGCTGGGGACAGGGCTACGAGCAGTACTTC
>TRBD1|TRBJ1-4|.|TRBV5-1
CASSMTGTELEKLFF
TGCGCCAGCAGCATGACCGGGACAGAGCTCGAAAAACTGTTTTTT
>.|TRBJ1-5|.|TRBV11-3
CASRLYGNQPQHF
TGTGCCAGCAGGTTATATGGGAATCAGCCCCAGCATTTT
>.|TRBJ2-1|.|TRBV7-2
CASSPQAANEQFF
TGTGCCAGCAGCCCTCAGGCTGCCAATGAGCAGTTCTTC
>TRBD1|TRBJ2-7|few|TRBV18
CASSPGQAYQYF
TGTGCCAGCTCACCGGGACAGGCTTACCAGTACTTC
>.|TRBJ1-1|few|TRBV2
CASSRRTEAFF
TGTGCCAGCAGTCGACGTACTGAAGCTTTCTTT
>.|TRBJ2-3|.|TRBV11-3
CASNRRGQSTDTQYF
TGTGCCAGCAACAGGAGGGGGCAAAGCACAGATACGCAGTATTTT
>TRBD1|TRBJ2-2|few|TRBV7-2
CASRLGGTGNTGELFF
TGTGCCAGCAGGTTGGGCGGGACAGGGAATACCGGGGAGCTGTTTTTT
>TRBD1|TRBJ2-2|.|TRBV6-5
CASTRQGTTGELFF
TGTGCCAGCACAAGACAGGGAACCACCGGGGAGCTGTTTTTT
>.|TRBJ2-5|.|TRBV7-2
CASTWDIQETQYF
TGTGCCAGCACCTGGGACATCCAAGAGACCCAGTACTTC
>.|TRBJ2-1|few|TRBV5-1
CASSLAASNNEQFF
TGCGCCAGCAGCTTAGCGGCTAGTAACAATGAGCAGTTCTTC
>.|TRBJ1-2|.|TRBV10-3
CAISESHRAHGYTF
TGTGCCATCAGTGAGTCCCACAGGGCTCATGGCTACACCTTC
>.|TRBJ2-7|few|TRBV5-6
CASSQMGLSPGEYF
TGTGCCAGCAGCCAGATGGGACTGTCCCCTGGCGAGTACTTC
>.|TRBJ2-3|.|TRBV11-3
CASSWAGAVTDTQYF
TGTGCCAGCAGCTGGGCAGGGGCGGTGACAGATACGCAGTATTTT
>TRBD1|TRBJ2-3|few|TRBV29-1
CSVPGTVASSTDTQYF
TGCAGCGTTCCAGGGACAGTGGCAAGTAGCACAGATACGCAGTATTTT
>.|TRBJ1-3|.|TRBV7-9
CASSFLSTIYF
TGTGCCAGCAGCTTTCTATCCACCATATATTTT
>.|TRBJ2-3|.|TRBV30
CAWGPATDTQYF
TGTGCCTGGGGGCCAGCCACAGATACGCAGTATTTT
>.|TRBJ2-4|few|TRBV28
CASKSDGQWEVAKNIQYF
TGTGCCAGCAAATCTGACGGACAATGGGAAGTCGCCAAAAACATTCAGTACTTC
>.|TRBJ2-2|few|TRBV9
CASSVEGRHPGELFF
TGTGCCAGCAGCGTAGAAGGCAGACACCCCGGGGAGCTGTTTTTT
>.|TRBJ1-4|.|TRBV9
CASSVAWRGCREKLFF
TGTGCCAGCAGCGTAGCATGGAGGGGGTGCCGTGAAAAACTGTTTTTT
>.|TRBJ2-5|few|TRBV10-1
CASAILETQYF
TGCGCCAGCGCGATACTGGAGACCCAGTACTTC
>.|TRBJ2-1|.|TRBV6-6
CASSGRGDEQFF
TGTGCCAGCAGTGGACGGGGCGATGAGCAGTTCTTC
>.|TRBJ2-5|.|TRBV11-2
CASSLVAQGETQYF
TGTGCCAGCAGCTTAGTAGCGCAGGGAGAGACCCAGTACTTC